These 8 T cell receptor beta chains were all obtained from the same sample, sequenced in a study of blood T cell repertoires in COVID-19. Some clones are missing from TCRdb's copy, which holds only in-frame ones; the method was immunoSEQ multiplex PCR. The sample includes around 250,000 clones, roughly 82% of them seen just once. Sequencing was carried out using peripheral blood. These receptors originate from a man older than 75 with acute or convalescent COVID-19.

The chain employs TRBV27 and TRBJ1-5; D unresolved. V lost 0 bases and J 3 bases, leaving 6 bases between the germline ends. The V gene's germline CDR1 is MNHEY and CDR2 SMNVEV (reference sequence). The CDR3 runs 14 residues. The CDR3 DNA follows: TGTGCCAGCAGTTTATCGGGAGACAATCAGCCCCAGCATTTT. Translation gives CASSLSGDNQPQHF.

The gene calls are TRBV29-1 and TRBJ2-7; tentative D call: TRBD1 (7 bases). Trimming cost V 3 bases and J 2 bases, with 11 bases left between them. The CDR3 has 13 amino acids. In germline, CDR1 is SQVTM, CDR2 ANQGSEA. As DNA, the CDR3 is TGCAGCGTTGAGGGCAGGGGGGCCTACGAGCAGTACTTC. It specifies CSVEGRGAYEQYF.

J is TRBJ1-5 and V is TRBV18, with TRBD1 as a possible D gene (5 bases). Germline V gives CDR1 KGHSH, CDR2 LQKENI. The CDR3 loop spans 13 amino acids. The V end was cut by 5 bases, the J end by 2 bases, with 7 bases between. The CDR3 nucleotides read TGTGCCAGCTCAGGGGCAGGCAATCAGCCCCAGCATTTT. It specifies CASSGAGNQPQHF.

The chain combines TRBV24-1 with TRBJ2-1, with no clear D. V shed 0 bases and J shed 12 bases, with 11 bases lying between them. Looked up from germline, CDR1 is KGHDR and CDR2 is SFDVKD. The CDR3 is made up of 13 amino acids. The CDR3 DNA reads as TGTGCCACCAGTGATTTGACCAGCGCTGGGCAGTTCTTC. Translation: CATSDLTSAGQFF.

V gene TRBV19 combines with J gene TRBJ2-3; no reliable D call. Germline CDR1 and CDR2: LNHDA and SQIVND (reference sequence). The length of the CDR3 is 13 residues. Trimming removed 6 bases from V and 1 base from J, with 8 bases in between. The CDR3 bases are TGTGCCAGTAGGGCCTCAGGCACAGATACGCAGTATTTT. Translated, it gives CASRASGTDTQYF.

The chain is built from TRBV2 and TRBJ2-1, with 9 bases lining up with TRBD1. CDR1 SNHLY and CDR2 FYNNEI come from the germline V gene. The CDR3 consists of 17 residues. The ends lost 8 bases at V and 4 bases at J; junction bases unmatched: 15. The CDR3 DNA reads TGTGCCAGCCGGCGGGGGACAGGGAAGATAGGGTACAATGAGCAGTTCTTC. Its protein product is CASRRGTGKIGYNEQFF.

V usage is TRBV3-1 (or the pseudogene TRBV3-2) and J usage is TRBJ1-4; no firm D call. Germline loops: CDR1 LGHDT, CDR2 YNNKEL (reference sequence). This CDR3 contains 15 residues. Trimming shortened V by 1 base and J by 2 bases, and 8 bases separated the two germline ends. CDR3: CASSQAGVTNEKLFF. In DNA form, the CDR3 reads TGTGCCAGCAGCCAAGCCGGGGTCACTAATGAAAAACTGTTTTTT.

This chain links TRBV28 with TRBJ1-5, with unresolved D. V lost 5 bases and J lost 5, with 13 bases in between. The CDR3 consists of 14 residues. Germline CDR1 MDHEN, CDR2 SYDVKM. CDR3 protein: CASSTEVSYQPQHF. Written as DNA, the CDR3 is TGTGCCAGCAGTACCGAGGTCTCCTATCAGCCCCAGCATTTT.